This T cell receptor beta chain was observed in a study of blood T cell repertoires in COVID-19. Study-wide background: The United States, Italy and Spain provided the acute and convalescent COVID-19 samples. Sources were T cells, B-cell-depleted T cells, or PBMCs; the material itself was cDNA or gDNA.

As handled by the study authors: Amplification from reference gene primers served as the basis for estimated nucleated cell counts. Clones were sequenced by immunoSEQ multiplex PCR, and TCRdb holds only the in-frame ones, with some missing. V, J and clone size derive from that table, while D and trimming were established from the DNA sequence. The sample shows some 75,000 clones, 80% to 90% of them seen only once. The V and J ends lost 6 bases and 5 bases respectively, with 16 bases between them. Germline V gene sequence: CDR1 SQVTM, CDR2 ANQGSEA. The CDR3 consists of 14 residues. While infection was still active, Seattle patients were enrolled and then followed longitudinally.

Sample: peripheral blood. This clonotype originated in an elderly man with COVID-19, enrolled during active disease. V is TRBV29-1 and J is TRBJ1-4, with D possibly being TRBD1 (6 bases). In nucleotides, the CDR3 is TGCAGCGTCTTTGGAGGGGGGGTCAATGAAAAACTGTTTTTT. Residues: CSVFGGGVNEKLFF.